Listed below are T cell receptor beta chains from one sample, sequenced in a study of blood T cell repertoires in COVID-19. Assay: immunoSEQ multiplex PCR; the TCRdb copy retains only in-frame clones and omits some. The table has hundreds of thousands of clones, around 89% seen once. The sample consisted of PBMCs or T cells enriched from blood (not recorded which). The receptors derive from a woman between 18 and 29 years old with acute COVID-19. Both conserved end residues are part of each CDR3. A D gene is named only where the DNA matches it firmly. Not every row has a clone size; where given, it reads once, few, many or a size class.

v_gene	j_gene	abundance	d_gene	CDR3aa	CDR3nt
TRBV28	TRBJ1-3	-	-	CASSLSGGGFGGNTIYF	TGTGCCAGCAGTTTATCCGGGGGAGGTTTCGGTGGAAACACCATATATTTT
TRBV28	TRBJ1-6	-	-	CATCGERSPLHF	TGTGCCACCTGCGGAGAGCGGTCACCCCTCCACTTT
TRBV29-1	TRBJ2-3	-	TRBD1	CSVTGGADTQYF	TGCAGCGTTACAGGGGGCGCAGATACGCAGTATTTT
TRBV21-1	TRBJ1-5	-	-	CASSKFPPDSSNQPQHF	TGTGCCAGCAGCAAATTCCCCCCGGACAGTTCCAATCAGCCCCAGCATTTT
TRBV28	TRBJ1-5	-	-	CASSTPGGSQPQHF	TGTGCCAGCAGCACCCCCGGAGGGAGTCAGCCCCAGCATTTT
TRBV30	TRBJ1-2	-	-	CAWSVGGDRKGYGYTF	TGTGCCTGGAGTGTAGGCGGGGACCGGAAGGGCTATGGCTACACCTTC
TRBV9	TRBJ2-1	-	TRBD1	CASSAKGAENEQFF	TGTGCCAGCAGCGCCAAGGGGGCTGAAAATGAGCAGTTCTTC
TRBV7-9	TRBJ2-5	-	-	CASSLVAAETQYF	TGTGCCAGCAGCTTAGTAGCCGCAGAGACCCAGTACTTC
TRBV28	TRBJ2-7	-	-	CASRTGTFYEQYF	TGTGCCAGCAGAACCGGGACATTCTACGAGCAGTACTTC
TRBV3-1/TRBV3-2	TRBJ2-2	-	-	CASSSAGTPGGELFF	TGTGCCAGCAGTTCCGCGGGGACTCCGGGGGGGGAGCTGTTTTTT
TRBV28	TRBJ2-7	-	TRBD1	CASSGLDRPYEQYF	TGTGCCAGCAGTGGACTGGACAGGCCCTACGAGCAGTACTTC
TRBV27	TRBJ1-1	-	TRBD1	CASSLGQALNTEAFF	TGTGCCAGCAGTTTAGGACAGGCGCTGAACACTGAAGCTTTCTTT
TRBV7-6	TRBJ2-1	-	-	CASSLAIGTVGEQFF	TGTGCCAGCAGCTTAGCCATAGGGACTGTCGGTGAGCAGTTCTTC
TRBV27	TRBJ2-1	-	-	CASSLGGTEQFF	TGTGCCAGCAGTTTAGGGGGGACTGAGCAGTTCTTC
TRBV24-1	TRBJ1-1	-	TRBD1	CATSDQTGGPTEAFF	TGTGCCACCAGTGATCAAACAGGGGGTCCCACTGAAGCTTTCTTT
TRBV2	TRBJ1-2	-	TRBD1	CASSVKDRGGYTF	TGTGCCAGCAGTGTGAAGGACAGGGGCGGCTACACCTTC
TRBV6-2/TRBV6-3	TRBJ2-2	-	-	CASSYPRGSRRSDTGELFF	TGTGCCAGCAGTTACCCCCGGGGATCTCGGAGGAGCGACACCGGGGAGCTGTTTTTT
TRBV14	TRBJ1-2	few	-	CASSQVAGVDYGYTF	TGTGCCAGCAGCCAAGTTGCAGGGGTCGACTATGGCTACACCTTC
TRBV18	TRBJ2-5	-	-	CASSPRQETQYF	TGTGCCAGCTCACCGAGACAAGAGACCCAGTACTTC
TRBV28	TRBJ1-2	-	TRBD1	CASRSGQANYGYTF	TGTGCCAGCAGGTCCGGACAGGCAAATTATGGCTACACCTTC
TRBV3-1/TRBV3-2	TRBJ1-1	-	-	CASSQGANTEAFF	TGTGCCAGCAGCCAAGGGGCGAACACTGAAGCTTTCTTT
TRBV5-4	TRBJ1-1	-	TRBD1	CASSSPGTGGTNTEAFF	TGTGCCAGCAGCTCCCCCGGGACAGGGGGGACGAACACTGAAGCTTTCTTT
TRBV13	TRBJ1-1	-	-	CASSEQGYEAFF	TGTGCCAGCAGCGAACAGGGCTACGAAGCTTTCTTT
TRBV15	TRBJ1-5	-	TRBD1	CATSARTGTNQPQHF	TGTGCCACCAGCGCCAGGACAGGGACAAATCAGCCCCAGCATTTT
TRBV5-1	TRBJ2-7	-	-	CASSLAGEAYEQYF	TGCGCCAGCAGCTTGGCAGGTGAAGCCTACGAGCAGTACTTC
TRBV28	TRBJ2-3	-	-	CASSSPGGTRYF	TGTGCCAGCAGTTCCCCCGGTGGGACTCGGTATTTT
TRBV7-9	TRBJ2-7	-	-	CASSFPGDEQYF	TGTGCCAGCAGCTTCCCGGGGGACGAGCAGTACTTC
TRBV7-2	TRBJ1-4	-	TRBD1	CASSQEDRGYEKLFF	TGTGCCAGCAGCCAGGAAGACAGGGGGTATGAAAAACTGTTTTTT